Listed here is a single T cell receptor (beta chain). In this sample, this clone turned up a few times. Its cognate antigen has yet to be identified. No clone much larger than this one lies a single base away; base qualities are absent. TCRbeta CDR3 regions were amplified from genomic DNA using the immunoSEQ Assay, a bias-controlled multiplex PCR. The paper's data handling went like this. The number of nucleated cells in each sample was estimated by amplification of reference gene primers within the assay. To quantify the absolute abundance of each unique TCRbeta CDR3 rearrangement, sequence reads were collapsed and filtered. For each sample, productive Simpson clonality was calculated as the square root of Simpson's diversity index over productive rearrangements. This is the immuneACCESS table as TCRdb keeps it, with only in-frame sequences that have V and J called. A part of the clones is gone; compared with another copy, unresolved V genes explain less than half, and the rest is unexplained. V and J calls and clone size are as listed in that table; D and trimming were resolved from the DNA. Recorded for this sample are tens of thousands of clones; approximately 83% of them occurred a single time. The top ten clonotypes cover over 25% of the sample.

The sample comes from a study of blood T cell repertoires in COVID-19 (dated by TCRdb to between 2020 and 2021). Study-wide context: Collaborator samples came from the United States, Italy and Spain and covered acute and convalescent phases of COVID-19. A freely available public database, intended as a resource for researchers studying the immune response to SARS-CoV-2, is where the repertoires were released. HLA class I and class II types, where available, came from metadata supplied by the sample provider rather than from assay-based typing. Deeply sampled blood TCRbeta repertoires from subjects exposed to, actively infected with, or recovered from COVID-19 were included in the dataset. Nearly every sample came with metadata listing a de-identified subject ID, COVID-19 status, age in years and sex. The prospective study material was composed of cDNA or gDNA derived from T cells, B-cell-depleted T cells, or PBMCs. The samples were drawn from the first 160 participants of the ongoing ImmuneRACE study and from 950 to 1,500 subjects provided by 6 global collaborators. The study at large found these results: How much clinical and demographic metadata was included differed by source and by participant, and the metadata was provided uncurated.

Collaborating institutions collected whole blood in K2EDTA tubes following their own protocols. For TCRbeta analysis, collaborators shipped samples as frozen whole blood, isolated PBMCs, or DNA extracted from either of those sample types. Its CDR3 holds 13 amino acids, cysteine through phenylalanine. Just the 39-base CDR3 DNA is kept, in frame starting at base 1. From a lookup of the germline V gene, CDR1 and CDR2 are SGHVS and FQNEAQ. V is cut by 5 bases and J by 11 bases, and the space between the germline ends is 18 bases. The receptor was isolated from a man in his 70s with acute or convalescent COVID-19. Here the chain combines TRBV7-8 and TRBJ1-1, with TRBD1 as a weak D call on 6 bases. The material sequenced was peripheral blood. The DNA sequence reads TGTGCCAGCAGCCCCCCGGGGGGCCGGATGGCTTTCTTT. It codes for CASSPPGGRMAFF.